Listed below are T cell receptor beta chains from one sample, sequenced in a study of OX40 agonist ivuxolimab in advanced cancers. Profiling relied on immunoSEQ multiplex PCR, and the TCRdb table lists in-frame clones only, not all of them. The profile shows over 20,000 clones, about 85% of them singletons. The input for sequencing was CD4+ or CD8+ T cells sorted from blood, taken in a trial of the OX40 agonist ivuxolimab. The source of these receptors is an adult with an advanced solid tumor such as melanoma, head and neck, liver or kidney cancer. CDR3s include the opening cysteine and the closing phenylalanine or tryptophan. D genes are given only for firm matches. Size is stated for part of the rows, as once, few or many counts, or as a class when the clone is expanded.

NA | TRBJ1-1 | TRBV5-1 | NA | TGCGCCAGCAGCCCCACCGGGACGCAGATCACTGAAGCTTTCTTT | CASSPTGTQITEAFF
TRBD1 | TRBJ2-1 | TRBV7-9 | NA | TGTGCCAGCAGCCCAGGGGGCGGTGAGCAGTTCTTC | CASSPGGGEQFF
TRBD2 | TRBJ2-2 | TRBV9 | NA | TGTGCCAGCAGCGTAGCGGGGACGCGGGGGGCCGGGGAGCTGTTTTTT | CASSVAGTRGAGELFF
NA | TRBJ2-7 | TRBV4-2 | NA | TGTGCCAGCAGCGAAGGTCAGGCCTACGAGCAGTACTTC | CASSEGQAYEQYF
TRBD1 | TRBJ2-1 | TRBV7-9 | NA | TGTGCCAGCAATCCCGACAGGGGGTCCTACAATGAGCAGTTCTTC | CASNPDRGSYNEQFF
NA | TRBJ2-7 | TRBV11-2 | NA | TGTGCCAGCAGAGTTCCGGGACAACCCTTCTACGAGCAGTACTTC | CASRVPGQPFYEQYF
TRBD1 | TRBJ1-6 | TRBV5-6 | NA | TGTGCCAGCAGCCAACAGGGGGCGTCCAGGTCACCCCTCCACTTT | CASSQQGASRSPLHF
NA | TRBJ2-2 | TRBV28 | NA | TGTGCCAGCAGTTTATGGGGGAGTCCCGGGGAGCTGTTTTTT | CASSLWGSPGELFF
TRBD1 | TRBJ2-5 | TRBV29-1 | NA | TGCAGCGCGGAACCGGGACAGGGATTTTTGGAGACCCAGTACTTC | CSAEPGQGFLETQYF
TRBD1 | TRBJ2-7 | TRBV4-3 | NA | TGCGCCAGCAGCCAAGAAGGGACAGGGCTCTCCTACGAGCAGTACTTC | CASSQEGTGLSYEQYF
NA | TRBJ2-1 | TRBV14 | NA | TGTGCCAGCAGCCCGGGGATGGGGGATGTAGAGCAGTTCTTC | CASSPGMGDVEQFF
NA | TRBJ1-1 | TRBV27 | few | TGTGCCAGCAGTTTCAGCGGCATATCCACTGAAGCTTTCTTT | CASSFSGISTEAFF
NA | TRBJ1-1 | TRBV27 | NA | TGTGCCAGCAGTTTAAGGGGCGGTAACACTGAAGCTTTCTTT | CASSLRGGNTEAFF
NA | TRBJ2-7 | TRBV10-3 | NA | TGTGCCATCTCCAACAAACTAGGCAACGAGCAGTACTTC | CAISNKLGNEQYF
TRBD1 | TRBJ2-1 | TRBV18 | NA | TGTGCCAGCTCACCACCGGACAGGCGCGACAATGAGCAGTTCTTC | CASSPPDRRDNEQFF
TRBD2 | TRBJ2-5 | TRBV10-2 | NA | TGCGCCAGCAGTGAAATGCTAGCGGGGGGCCTACAAGAGACCCAGTACTTC | CASSEMLAGGLQETQYF
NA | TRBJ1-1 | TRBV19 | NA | TGTGCCAGTAGTATCCCCCCCCGCGGTGAAGCTTTCTTT | CASSIPPRGEAFF
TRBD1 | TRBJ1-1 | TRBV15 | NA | TGTGCCACCAGCAGAGATTATCAGGGGGTGTACACTGAAGCTTTCTTT | CATSRDYQGVYTEAFF
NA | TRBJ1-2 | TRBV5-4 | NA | TGTGCCAGCAGCTTCCCAGGAGCTAACTATGGCTACACCTTC | CASSFPGANYGYTF
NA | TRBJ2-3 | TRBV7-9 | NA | TGTGCCAGCAGCTTTCAGCTAGAAACAGATACGCAGTATTTT | CASSFQLETDTQYF
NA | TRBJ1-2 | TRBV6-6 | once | TGTGCCAGCAGCTCATGGGGCGGATGGAACTATGGCTACACCTTC | CASSSWGGWNYGYTF
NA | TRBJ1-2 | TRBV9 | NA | TGTGCCAGCAGCGGCCGGGTTATAAGTCATCCCTATGGCTACACCTTC | CASSGRVISHPYGYTF
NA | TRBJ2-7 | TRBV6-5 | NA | TGTGCCAGCAGTTACTCCTCCTACGAGCAGTACTTC | CASSYSSYEQYF
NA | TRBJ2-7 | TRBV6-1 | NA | TGTGCCAGCAGTGAAAGGGACTTCTACGAGCAGTACTTC | CASSERDFYEQYF
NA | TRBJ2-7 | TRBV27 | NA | TGTGCCAGCAGTTTACTCAGGGGGGACTACGAGCAGTACTTC | CASSLLRGDYEQYF
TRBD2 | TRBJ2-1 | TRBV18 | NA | TGTGCCAGCTCACCCCCAGGCCCGCGGGAGGAGCAGTTCTTC | CASSPPGPREEQFF
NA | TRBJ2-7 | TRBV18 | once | TGTGCCAGCTCATCCTCCATAGCGGTCTACGAGCAGTACTTC | CASSSSIAVYEQYF
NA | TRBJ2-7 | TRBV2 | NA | TGTGCCAGCAGATCACCTAGCGACTACGAGCAGTACTTC | CASRSPSDYEQYF
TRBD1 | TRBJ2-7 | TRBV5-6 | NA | TGTGCCAGCAGCGAGGGACAGTACTACGAGCAGTACTTC | CASSEGQYYEQYF
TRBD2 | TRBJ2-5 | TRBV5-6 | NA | TGTGCCAGCAGCTTGTGGGGAGGGGTAGAGACCCAGTACTTC | CASSLWGGVETQYF
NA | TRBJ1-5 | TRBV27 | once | TGTGCCAGCAGTTTATTGGGAGGGGGAATCGGGCAGCCCCAGCATTTT | CASSLLGGGIGQPQHF
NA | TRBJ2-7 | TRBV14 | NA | TGTGCCAGCAGCCAAGGGCAGGGACGCTACGAGCAGTACTTC | CASSQGQGRYEQYF
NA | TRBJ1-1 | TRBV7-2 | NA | TGTGCCAGCAGCTTAAACCAGGGAACTGAAGCTTTCTTT | CASSLNQGTEAFF
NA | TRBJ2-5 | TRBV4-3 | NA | TGCGCCAGCAGCCAAGCCCGGGGTGAGGGGGAGACCCAGTACTTC | CASSQARGEGETQYF
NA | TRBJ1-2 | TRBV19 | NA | TGTGCCAGTAGTATCGGGGTAAACTATGGCTACACCTTC | CASSIGVNYGYTF
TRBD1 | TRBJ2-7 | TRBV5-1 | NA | TGCGCCAGCAGCTTGGCCGGGACAGGGGGCAATGAGCAGTACTTC | CASSLAGTGGNEQYF
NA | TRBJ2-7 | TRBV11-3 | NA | TGTGCCAGCAGCCGCAGCGGACAAGTTGGCGAGCAGTACTTC | CASSRSGQVGEQYF
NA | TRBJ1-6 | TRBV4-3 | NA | TGCGCCAGCAGCCAAGGACCGGGGATGGAGGAATCACCCCTCCACTTT | CASSQGPGMEESPLHF
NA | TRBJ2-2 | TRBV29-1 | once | TGCAGCGTTGAAAGTTTCGGGAAGAACACCGGGGAGCTGTTTTTT | CSVESFGKNTGELFF
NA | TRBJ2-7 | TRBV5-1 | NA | TGCGCCAGCAGCTTGGCGAGGAGGGAGCCCTACGAGCAGTACTTC | CASSLARREPYEQYF
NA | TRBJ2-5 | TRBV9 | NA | TGTGCCAGCAGCGTAGGGTTCCCTGGGGTAGTGCCTTACCAAGAGACCCAGTACTTC | CASSVGFPGVVPYQETQYF
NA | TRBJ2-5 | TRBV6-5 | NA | TGTGCCACAACTCGCGCAGTGCGAGAGACCCAGTACTTC | CATTRAVRETQYF
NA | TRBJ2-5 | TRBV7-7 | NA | TGTGCTAGCAGCTTAGGGGCGCCGCTGGGTTCGACCCAGTACTTC | CASSLGAPLGSTQYF
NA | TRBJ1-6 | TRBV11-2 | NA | TGTGCCAGCAGCTTCGGGTCGGGGGTAAAATATAATTCACCCCTCCACTTT | CASSFGSGVKYNSPLHF
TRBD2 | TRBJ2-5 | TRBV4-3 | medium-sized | TGCGCCAGCAGCCAAGAGGGACCGGGGGGACAAGAGACCCAGTACTTC | CASSQEGPGGQETQYF
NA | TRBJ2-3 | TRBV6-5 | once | TGTGCCAGCAGTCTACTATCCGACCGTGCGGATACGCAGTATTTT | CASSLLSDRADTQYF
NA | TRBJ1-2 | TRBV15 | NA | TGTGCCACCAGCGGAGGTGGGGGCGTTAACTATGGCTACACCTTC | CATSGGGGVNYGYTF
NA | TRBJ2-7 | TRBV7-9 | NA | TGTGCCAGCAGCTTAAATTACGAGCAGTACTTC | CASSLNYEQYF
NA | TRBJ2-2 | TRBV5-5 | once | TGTGCCAGCAGCTGGCGACAGTCTAACACCGGGGAGCTGTTTTTT | CASSWRQSNTGELFF
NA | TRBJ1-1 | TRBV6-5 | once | TGTGCCAGCAGTTACGCAGATATGAACACTGAAGCTTTCTTT | CASSYADMNTEAFF
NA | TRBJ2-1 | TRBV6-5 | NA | TGTGCCAGCAGTTGGGGATCCTACAATGAGCAGTTCTTC | CASSWGSYNEQFF
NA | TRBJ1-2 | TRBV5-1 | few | TGCGCCAGCAGCCCTGGTCGTCAGCTAGCTAACTATGGCTACACCTTC | CASSPGRQLANYGYTF
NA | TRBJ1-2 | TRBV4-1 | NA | TGCGCCAGCAGCCAAGAGAGATATGGCTACACCTTC | CASSQERYGYTF
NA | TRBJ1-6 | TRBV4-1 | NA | TGCGCCAGCAGCCAAGTTAGGGGATCTACTTCACCCCTCCACTTT | CASSQVRGSTSPLHF
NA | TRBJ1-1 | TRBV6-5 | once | TGTGCCAGCAGCCCACCCGCGGGGAACACTGAAGCTTTCTTT | CASSPPAGNTEAFF
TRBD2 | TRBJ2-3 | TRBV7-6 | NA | TGTGCCAGCAGCTTAACTCGCGCTAGCGGGGGGCCGTTAGACACAGATACGCAGTATTTT | CASSLTRASGGPLDTDTQYF
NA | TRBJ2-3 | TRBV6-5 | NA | TGTGCCAGCAAGTACACCATATCTTCCACAGATACGCAGTATTTT | CASKYTISSTDTQYF
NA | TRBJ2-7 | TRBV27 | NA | TGTGCCAGCAGTCCTACAGGGTACGAGCAGTACTTC | CASSPTGYEQYF
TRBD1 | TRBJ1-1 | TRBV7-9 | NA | TGTGCCAGCAGCCAACAGACAGGGGGCCCGAACACTGAAGCTTTCTTT | CASSQQTGGPNTEAFF
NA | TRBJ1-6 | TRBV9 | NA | TGTGCCAGCAGCTTAAGAGACAGGAGCTCCTATAATTCACCCCTCCACTTT | CASSLRDRSSYNSPLHF